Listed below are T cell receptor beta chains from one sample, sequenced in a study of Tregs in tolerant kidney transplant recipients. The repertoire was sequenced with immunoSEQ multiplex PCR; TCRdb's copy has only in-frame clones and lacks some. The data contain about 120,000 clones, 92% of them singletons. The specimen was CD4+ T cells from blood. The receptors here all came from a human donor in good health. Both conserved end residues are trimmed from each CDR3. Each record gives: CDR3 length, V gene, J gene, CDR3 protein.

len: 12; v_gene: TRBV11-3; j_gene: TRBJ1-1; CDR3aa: ASSHPGQEWEAF
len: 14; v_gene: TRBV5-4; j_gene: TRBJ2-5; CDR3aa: ASSPEQTRVEETQY
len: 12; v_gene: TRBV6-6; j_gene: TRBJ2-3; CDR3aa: ASSYSRGTDTQY
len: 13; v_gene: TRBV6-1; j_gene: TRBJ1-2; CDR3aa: ASMIGRAANYGYT
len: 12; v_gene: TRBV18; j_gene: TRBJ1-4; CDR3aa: ASSIQGSNEKLF
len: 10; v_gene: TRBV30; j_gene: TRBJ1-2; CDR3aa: AWSVGAVGYT
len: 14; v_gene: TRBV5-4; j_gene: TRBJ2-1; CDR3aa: ASSPGSGGLYNEQF
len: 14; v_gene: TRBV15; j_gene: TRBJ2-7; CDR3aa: ATSRGTAASSYEQY
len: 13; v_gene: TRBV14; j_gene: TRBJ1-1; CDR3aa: ASSQDPGRGRAAF
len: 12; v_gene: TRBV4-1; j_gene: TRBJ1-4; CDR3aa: ASSQVVANEKLF
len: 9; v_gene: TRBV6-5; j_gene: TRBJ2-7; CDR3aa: ASHGVYEQY
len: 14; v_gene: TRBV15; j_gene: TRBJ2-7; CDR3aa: ATSRGGGLAGVEQY
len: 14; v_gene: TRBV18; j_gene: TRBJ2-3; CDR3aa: ASSRLAGALADTQY
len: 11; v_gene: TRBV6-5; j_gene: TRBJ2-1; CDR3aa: ASSYPAGNEQF
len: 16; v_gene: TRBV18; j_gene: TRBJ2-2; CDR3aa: ASSPPIGQGVNTGELF
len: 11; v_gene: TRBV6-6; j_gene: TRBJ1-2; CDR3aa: ASRPDRGWGYT
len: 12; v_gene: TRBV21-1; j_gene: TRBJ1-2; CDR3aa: ASSFYWGQGGYT
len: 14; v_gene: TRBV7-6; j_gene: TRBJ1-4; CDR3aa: ASSLNRGGTNEKLF
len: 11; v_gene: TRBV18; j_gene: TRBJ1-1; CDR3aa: ASSPPNIGRAF
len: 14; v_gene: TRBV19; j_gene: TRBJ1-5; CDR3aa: ASSIFGGNSNQPQH
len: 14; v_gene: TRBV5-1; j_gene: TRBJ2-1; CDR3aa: ASSVHPGTENNEQF
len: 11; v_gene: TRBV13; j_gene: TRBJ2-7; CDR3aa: ASSSNRDYEQY
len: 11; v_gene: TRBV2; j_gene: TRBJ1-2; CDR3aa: ASSYVPGDGYT
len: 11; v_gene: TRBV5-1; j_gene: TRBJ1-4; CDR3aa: ASSFKGNEKLF